Listed here are 16 T cell receptor beta chains from one sample, sequenced in a study of blood T cell repertoires in COVID-19. Here immunoSEQ multiplex PCR was the method, and the copy in TCRdb shows in-frame clones only, minus some. The repertoire holds hundreds of thousands of clones, almost 90% seen once, with 11% in the top ten. Input material: peripheral blood. These TCRs come from a woman in her 30s with COVID-19, enrolled during active disease.

CDR3 DNA: TGTGCCAGCAGCCCCGGAGGGGTCATCATGAACACTGAAGCTTTCTTT. Amino acids: CASSPGGVIMNTEAFF. The gene calls are TRBV7-9 and TRBJ1-1, with TRBD1 as a possible D gene (5 bases). This CDR3 has 16 residues. Between the trimmed V and J ends, which lost 5 bases and 0 bases, there was a span of 16 bases. Germline V gives CDR1 SEHNR, CDR2 FQNEAQ (reference sequence).

This sequence joins TRBV4-1 and TRBJ2-2; the D gene is possibly TRBD1 (6 bases). The CDR3 runs 17 residues. Germline CDR1 and CDR2: MGHRA and YSYEKL. V lost 0 bases to trimming and J lost 5 bases, with 16 bases between them. CDR3 in amino acids: CASSQEGGSGWTGELFF. CDR3 coding DNA: TGCGCCAGCAGCCAAGAAGGGGGTTCGGGATGGACCGGGGAGCTGTTTTTT.

The chain uses TRBV9 and TRBJ2-2; tentatively, D is TRBD1 (6 bases). CDR3 length: 15 amino acids. Germline V CDR1 and CDR2: SGDLS, YYNGEE. The V and J ends lost 4 bases and 5 bases respectively, with 15 bases between them. The CDR3: CASSHNRVGTGELFF. CDR3 in DNA: TGTGCCAGCAGCCACAACAGGGTCGGAACCGGGGAGCTGTTTTTT.

J is TRBJ2-5 and V is TRBV19, with TRBD2 matching 14 bases. Germline CDR1 and CDR2: LNHDA and SQIVND (reference sequence). This CDR3 comprises 18 residues. V lost 0 bases, J lost 7 bases, and 10 bases stayed unmatched. DNA for the CDR3: TGTGCCAGTAGTATAGACGGGACTAGCGGGAGCCTGATGGGGACCCAGTACTTC. It is translated as CASSIDGTSGSLMGTQYF.

The table lists this clone with a count of one. The chain joins TRBV10-3 to TRBJ1-3, with a possible D match to TRBD1 (5 bases). V lost 4 bases and J lost 2, with 12 bases in between. The CDR3 is 15 residues long. The V gene's germline CDR1 is ENHRY and CDR2 SYGVKD. The CDR3 protein is CAISAQGTAGNTIYF. The CDR3 coding sequence is TGTGCCATCAGTGCGCAAGGGACTGCTGGAAACACCATATATTTT.

This clone appeared a single time. The chain is built from TRBV4-1 and TRBJ2-1; D possibly corresponds to TRBD2 (6 bases). CDR3 length equals 20 residues. V lost 3 bases, J lost 1 base, and 25 bases lay in between. Germline V lookup: CDR1 MGHRA, CDR2 YSYEKL. The CDR3 spells CASSHLGLPGPLRSYNEQFF. The DNA of the CDR3 is TGCGCCAGCAGCCATCTTGGACTACCGGGACCCCTCCGGTCCTACAATGAGCAGTTCTTC.

The chain employs TRBV4-1 and TRBJ1-1; 8 nucleotides line up with TRBD1. The CDR3 contains 17 residues. The V segment lost 3 bases and the J segment 3 bases; nucleotides outside the gene matches: 12. Germline V lookup: CDR1 MGHRA, CDR2 YSYEKL. CDR3 nucleotides: TGCGCCAGCAGCCACAAGGGACAGGCGAGAGGGTACACTGAAGCTTTCTTT. It yields the protein CASSHKGQARGYTEAFF.

The chain uses TRBV11-2 and TRBJ1-6; no definite D call. Trimming shortened V by 1 base and J by 5 bases, and 6 bases separated the two germline ends. The CDR3 has 14 amino acids. The germline V gene encodes CDR1 SGHAT and CDR2 FQNNGV. Here the CDR3 DNA reads TGTGCCAGCAGCTTAGTTTATGATAATTCACCCCTCCACTTT. Encoded protein: CASSLVYDNSPLHF.

This clone has only one observation. CDR3 sequence reads: CASSLEGQGMTQYF. The DNA for the CDR3 is TGTGCCAGCAGCTTAGAGGGACAGGGGATGACCCAGTACTTC. This chain uses TRBV7-6 with TRBJ2-5, with 10 bases aligning to TRBD1. The germline V gene has CDR1 SGHVS and CDR2 FNYEAQ. Trimming removed 1 base from V and 7 bases from J; junction bases left unmatched: 3. The CDR3 covers 14 residues.

This clone was seen once. Other DNA sequences of this sample code for an identical CDR3. The chain uses TRBV15 and TRBJ1-5; D ambiguous. Trimming took off 0 bases at V and 5 bases at J, with 5 bases between the two ends. Germline V lookup: CDR1 LNHNV, CDR2 YYDKDF (reference sequence). CDR3 length: 13 amino acids. CDR3 nucleotide sequence: TGTGCCACCAGCAGAGACCCATATCAGCCCCAGCATTTT. Translation: CATSRDPYQPQHF.

V and J are TRBV10-1 and TRBJ2-3, with TRBD2 identical over 9 bases. J was trimmed by 4 bases and V by 6 bases; bases with no gene match: 5. Germline-derived CDR1 and CDR2 are WNHNN and SYGVQD (reference sequence). There are 14 residues in the CDR3. CDR3 region: CASSDSGSPDTQYF. The CDR3 nucleotides are TGCGCCAGCAGCGATAGCGGGAGCCCAGATACGCAGTATTTT.

The gene calls are TRBV27 and TRBJ1-6, with 8 positions matching TRBD1. The CDR3 spans 15 residues. Germline V gene data show CDR1 as MNHEY and CDR2 as SMNVEV (reference sequence). V gave up 5 bases and J gave up 8 bases; unmatched junction bases: 8. CDR3 DNA: TGTGCCAGCAGTACCTGGACAGGGACGGATTCACCCCTCCACTTT. It yields the protein CASSTWTGTDSPLHF.

The V call is TRBV7-2, the J call TRBJ2-5, with 8 positions matching TRBD1. Germline V gives CDR1 SGHTA, CDR2 FQGNSA. The CDR3 spans 15 residues. J lost 2 bases, V lost 5 bases, and 7 bases had no gene match. The CDR3 protein is CASSPRTGLQETQYF. The CDR3 DNA sequence: TGTGCCAGCAGCCCCCGGACAGGGCTACAAGAGACCCAGTACTTC.

The J gene is TRBJ2-7, the V gene TRBV5-1; D gene uncertain. CDR1 and CDR2 from the germline V gene are SGHRS and YFSETQ. The V end was cut by 2 bases, the J end by 5 bases, with 8 bases between. The CDR3 runs 12 residues. CDR3 DNA: TGCGCCAGCAGCTTCCCGCCAGACGAGCAGTACTTC. This encodes CASSFPPDEQYF.

This chain joins TRBV18 and TRBJ1-1, with a possible D match to TRBD1 (6 bases). This CDR3 region has 14 residues. CDR1 is KGHSH and CDR2 is LQKENI in the germline V gene. Trimming shortened V by 6 bases and J by 1 base, and 12 bases separated the two germline ends. For the CDR3, the DNA is TGTGCCAGCTCCCCAGAGGGACAGAACACTGAAGCTTTCTTT. Protein sequence: CASSPEGQNTEAFF. The full variable domain, completed using reference TRBV18 and TRBJ1-1, is NAGVMQNPRHLVRRRGQEARLRCSPMKGHSHVYWYRQLPEEGLKFMVYLQKENIIDESGMPKERFSAEFPKEGPSILRIQQVVRGDSAAYFCASSPEGQNTEAFFGQGTRLTVV.

The rearrangement links TRBV11-2 to TRBJ2-5, with 10 bases fitting TRBD2. The CDR3 covers 17 residues. With 2 bases clipped from V and 1 base from J, the junction kept 7 bases outside the gene matches. From germline, CDR1 is SGHAT and CDR2 FQNNGV. The CDR3 loop is CASSLRDSGGPQETQYF. In DNA form, the CDR3 reads TGTGCCAGCAGCTTACGGGATAGCGGGGGGCCCCAAGAGACCCAGTACTTC. The entire variable domain, with the rest obtained from reference TRBV11-2 and TRBJ2-5, is as follows: EAGVAQSPRYKIIEKRQSVAFWCNPISGHATLYWYQQILGQGPKLLIQFQNNGVVDDSQLPKDRFSAERLKGVDSTLKIQPAKLEDSAVYLCASSLRDSGGPQETQYFGPGTRLLVL.